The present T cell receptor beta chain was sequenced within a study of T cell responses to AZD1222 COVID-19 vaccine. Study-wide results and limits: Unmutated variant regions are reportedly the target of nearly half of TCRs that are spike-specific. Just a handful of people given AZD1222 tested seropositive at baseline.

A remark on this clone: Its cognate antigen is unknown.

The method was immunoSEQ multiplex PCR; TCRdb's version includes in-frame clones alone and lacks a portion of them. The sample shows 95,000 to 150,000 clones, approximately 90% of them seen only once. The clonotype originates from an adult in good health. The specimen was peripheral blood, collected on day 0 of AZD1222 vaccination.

The CDR3 region has the DNA TGTGCCAGCAGCCCGGGACCCCTCTTGGGGGTCTATCGCAATCAGCCCCAGCATTTT. This sequence encodes CASSPGPLLGVYRNQPQHF. The chain links TRBV5-8 to TRBJ1-5, with D perhaps matching TRBD1 (5 bases). Germline V CDR1 and CDR2: SGHTS, YDEGEE. Deletions cut 4 bases from V and 2 bases from J, with 25 bases between. The CDR3 runs 19 residues.